The 6 T cell receptor beta chains in this list originate from one sample, sequenced in a study of cytotoxic CD8 clonotypes in ibrutinib-treated CLL. Data came from immunoSEQ multiplex PCR; TCRdb stores just in-frame clones and leaves some out. This sample has approximately 330,000 clones, with about 77% found just once. The starting material was PBMCs, obtained before ibrutinib treatment. Receptors were obtained from a human donor with chronic lymphocytic leukemia.

This CDR3 is CASSDFQRNQPQHF. DNA of the CDR3: TGCGCCAGCAGCGATTTCCAAAGAAATCAGCCCCAGCATTTT. The chain employs TRBV10-2 and TRBJ1-5; D gene ambiguous. The CDR3 is made up of 14 amino acids. Germline V lookup: CDR1 WSHSY, CDR2 SAAADI. The germline V and J ends were trimmed by 6 bases and 4 bases, with 13 bases remaining between them.

This clone came up a few times. This chain joins TRBV4-3 and TRBJ2-7, with a tentative D call TRBD1 (6 bases). V was clipped by 0 bases and J by 2 bases, with 8 bases between them. The CDR3 loop spans 14 amino acids. The germline gives CDR1 LGHNA, CDR2 YSLEER. For the CDR3, the DNA is TGCGCCAGCAGCCAAGAAAGGGGGACCTACGAGCAGTACTTC. Protein product: CASSQERGTYEQYF.

In its sample, this clone was seen a few times. This chain joins TRBV7-8 and TRBJ1-2; 10 nucleotides align to TRBD1. The germline V gene has CDR1 SGHVS and CDR2 FQNEAQ. The CDR3 has 16 amino acids. The J segment lost 5 bases and the V segment lost 2 bases, leaving 8 bases of the junction unmatched. This chain's CDR3 is CASSLMGMGQGYGYTF. Written as DNA, the CDR3 is TGTGCCAGCAGCTTAATGGGGATGGGACAGGGGTATGGCTACACCTTC.

The chain carries TRBV25-1 and TRBJ2-5, with 7 bases identical to TRBD2. Germline trimming cut 5 bases from V and 1 base from J; bases unmatched to any gene: 4. Per germline, CDR1 MGHDK and CDR2 SYGVNS. This CDR3 contains 14 residues. Here the CDR3 DNA reads TGTGCCAGCAGTTGGGGGGGTGGCCAAGAGACCCAGTACTTC. Translating it yields CASSWGGGQETQYF.

This chain joins TRBV5-6 and TRBJ2-1; D remains unclear. CDR1 SGHDT and CDR2 YYEEEE come from the germline V gene. Trimming removed 4 bases at V and 6 bases at J, with 8 bases between. The CDR3 consists of 12 residues. The CDR3 spells CASSQVFNEQFF. The CDR3 nucleotides are TGTGCCAGCAGCCAGGTTTTCAATGAGCAGTTCTTC.

This chain connects TRBV6-5 to TRBJ2-5, with TRBD1 identical over 7 bases. Germline V lookup: CDR1 MNHEY, CDR2 SVGAGI. The CDR3 sequence is 15 residues long. V gave up 4 bases and J gave up 2 bases; unmatched junction bases: 7. CDR3 DNA: TGTGCCAGCAGTTCGGGGCTGACAGGGCAAGAGACCCAGTACTTC. It yields the protein CASSSGLTGQETQYF.